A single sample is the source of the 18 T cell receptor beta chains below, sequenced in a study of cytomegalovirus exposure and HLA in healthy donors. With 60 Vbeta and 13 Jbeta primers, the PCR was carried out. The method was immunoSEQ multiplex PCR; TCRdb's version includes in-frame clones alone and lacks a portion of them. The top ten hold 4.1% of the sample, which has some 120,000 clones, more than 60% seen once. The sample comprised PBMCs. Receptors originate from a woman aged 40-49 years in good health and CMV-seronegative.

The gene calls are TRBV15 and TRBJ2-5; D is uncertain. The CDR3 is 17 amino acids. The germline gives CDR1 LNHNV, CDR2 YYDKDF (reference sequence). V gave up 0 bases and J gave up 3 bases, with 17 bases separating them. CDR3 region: CATSRDAGRPSEETQYF. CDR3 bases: TGTGCCACCAGCAGAGATGCTGGCAGGCCCTCGGAAGAGACCCAGTACTTC.

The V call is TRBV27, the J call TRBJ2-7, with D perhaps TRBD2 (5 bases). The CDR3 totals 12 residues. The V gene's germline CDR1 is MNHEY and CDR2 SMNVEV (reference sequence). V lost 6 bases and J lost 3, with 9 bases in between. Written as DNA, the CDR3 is TGTGCCAGCAGCGGAGGAGGCTACGAGCAGTACTTC. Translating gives CASSGGGYEQYF.

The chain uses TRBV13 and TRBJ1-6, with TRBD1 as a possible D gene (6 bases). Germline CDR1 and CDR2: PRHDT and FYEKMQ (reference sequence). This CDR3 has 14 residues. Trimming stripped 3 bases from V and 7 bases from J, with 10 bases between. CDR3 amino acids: CASSFGGANSPLHF. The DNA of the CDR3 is TGTGCCAGCAGCTTTGGGGGGGCCAATTCACCCCTCCACTTT. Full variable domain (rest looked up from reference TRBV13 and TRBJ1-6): AAGVIQSPRHLIKEKRETATLKCYPIPRHDTVYWYQQGPGQDPQFLISFYEKMQSDKGSIPDRFSAQQFSDYHSELNMSSLELGDSALYFCASSFGGANSPLHFGNGTRLTVT.

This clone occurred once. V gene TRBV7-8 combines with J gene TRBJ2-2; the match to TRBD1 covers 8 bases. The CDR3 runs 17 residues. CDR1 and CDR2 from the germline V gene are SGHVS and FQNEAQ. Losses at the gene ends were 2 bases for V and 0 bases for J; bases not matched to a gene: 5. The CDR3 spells CASSLFRTGPNTGELFF. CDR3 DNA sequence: TGTGCCAGCAGCTTATTTAGGACAGGGCCGAACACCGGGGAGCTGTTTTTT.

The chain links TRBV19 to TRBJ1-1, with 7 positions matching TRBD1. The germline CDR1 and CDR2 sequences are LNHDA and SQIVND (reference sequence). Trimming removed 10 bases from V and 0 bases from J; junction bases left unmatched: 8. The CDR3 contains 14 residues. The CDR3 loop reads CAKVRGPMNTEAFF. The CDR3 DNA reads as TGTGCCAAGGTAAGGGGGCCTATGAACACTGAAGCTTTCTTT.

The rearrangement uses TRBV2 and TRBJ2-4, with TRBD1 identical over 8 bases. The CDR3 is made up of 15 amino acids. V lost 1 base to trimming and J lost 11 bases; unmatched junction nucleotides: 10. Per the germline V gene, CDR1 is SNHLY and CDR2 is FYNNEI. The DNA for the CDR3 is TGTGCCAGCAGTGAAGGTCAGGGGGCCACCCCGGTTCAGTACTTC. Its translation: CASSEGQGATPVQYF. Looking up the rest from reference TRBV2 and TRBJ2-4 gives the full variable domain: EPEVTQTPSHQVTQMGQEVILRCVPISNHLYFYWYRQILGQKVEFLVSFYNNEISEKSEIFDDQFSVERPDGSNFTLKIRSTKLEDSAMYFCASSEGQGATPVQYFGAGTRLSVL.

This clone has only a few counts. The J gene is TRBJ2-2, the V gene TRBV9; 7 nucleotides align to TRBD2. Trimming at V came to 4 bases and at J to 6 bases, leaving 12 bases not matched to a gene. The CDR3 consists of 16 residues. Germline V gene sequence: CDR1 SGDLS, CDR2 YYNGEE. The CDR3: CASSPQRLAGAGELFF. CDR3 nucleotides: TGTGCCAGCAGCCCCCAAAGACTAGCCGGTGCCGGGGAGCTGTTTTTT.

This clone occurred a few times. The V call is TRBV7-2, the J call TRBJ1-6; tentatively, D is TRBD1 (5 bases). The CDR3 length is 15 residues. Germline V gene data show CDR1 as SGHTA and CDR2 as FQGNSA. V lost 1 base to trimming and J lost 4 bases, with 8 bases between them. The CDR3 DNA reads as TGTGCCAGCAGCTTAGAAGCAGGGTATAATTCACCCCTCCACTTT. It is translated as CASSLEAGYNSPLHF.

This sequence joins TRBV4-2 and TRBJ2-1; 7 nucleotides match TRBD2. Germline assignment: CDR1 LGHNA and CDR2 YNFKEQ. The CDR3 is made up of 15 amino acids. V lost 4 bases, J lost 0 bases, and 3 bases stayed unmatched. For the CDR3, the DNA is TGTGCCAGCAGCCCCAGCGGGGTCTCCTACAATGAGCAGTTCTTC. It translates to CASSPSGVSYNEQFF.

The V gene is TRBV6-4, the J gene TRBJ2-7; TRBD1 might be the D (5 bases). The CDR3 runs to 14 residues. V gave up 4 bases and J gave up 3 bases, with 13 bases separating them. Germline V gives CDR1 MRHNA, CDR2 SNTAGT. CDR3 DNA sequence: TGTGCCAGCAGTGTGGGGCTGACAAACTACGAGCAGTACTTC. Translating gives CASSVGLTNYEQYF.

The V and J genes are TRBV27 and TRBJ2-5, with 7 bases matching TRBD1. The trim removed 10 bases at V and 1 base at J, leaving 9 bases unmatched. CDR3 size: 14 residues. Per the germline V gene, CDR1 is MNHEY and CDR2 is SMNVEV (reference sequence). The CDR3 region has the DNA TGTGCCACTAAGACAGGGTGGGCCCAAGAGACCCAGTACTTC. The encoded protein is CATKTGWAQETQYF.

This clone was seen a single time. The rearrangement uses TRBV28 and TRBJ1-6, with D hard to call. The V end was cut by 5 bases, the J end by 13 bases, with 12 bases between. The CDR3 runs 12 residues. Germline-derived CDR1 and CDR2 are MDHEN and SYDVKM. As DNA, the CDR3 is TGTGCCAGCAGTCCCCAGGTGGCTCCCCTCCACTTT. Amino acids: CASSPQVAPLHF.

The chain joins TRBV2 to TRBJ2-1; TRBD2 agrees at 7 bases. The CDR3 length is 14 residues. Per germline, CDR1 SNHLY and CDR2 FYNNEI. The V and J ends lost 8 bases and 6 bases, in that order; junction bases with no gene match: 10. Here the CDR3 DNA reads TGTGCCAGCGGCCCTGGTGGGGGGGTCAATGAGCAGTTCTTC. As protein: CASGPGGGVNEQFF. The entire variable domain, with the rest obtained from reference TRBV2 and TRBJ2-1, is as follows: EPEVTQTPSHQVTQMGQEVILRCVPISNHLYFYWYRQILGQKVEFLVSFYNNEISEKSEIFDDQFSVERPDGSNFTLKIRSTKLEDSAMYFCASGPGGGVNEQFFGPGTRLTVL.

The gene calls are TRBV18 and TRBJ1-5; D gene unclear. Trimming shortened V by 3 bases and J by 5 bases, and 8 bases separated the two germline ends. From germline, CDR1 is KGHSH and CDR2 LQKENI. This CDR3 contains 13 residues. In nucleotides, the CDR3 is TGTGCCAGCTCACCTTTCTCTGATCAGCCCCAGCATTTT. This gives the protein CASSPFSDQPQHF.

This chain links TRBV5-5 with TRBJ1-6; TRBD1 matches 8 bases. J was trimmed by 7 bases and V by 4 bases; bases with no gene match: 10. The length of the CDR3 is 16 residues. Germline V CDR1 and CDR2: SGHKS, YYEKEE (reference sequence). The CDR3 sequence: CASSPGATGANSPLHF. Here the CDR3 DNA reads TGTGCCAGCAGCCCTGGGGCGACAGGGGCCAATTCACCCCTCCACTTT.

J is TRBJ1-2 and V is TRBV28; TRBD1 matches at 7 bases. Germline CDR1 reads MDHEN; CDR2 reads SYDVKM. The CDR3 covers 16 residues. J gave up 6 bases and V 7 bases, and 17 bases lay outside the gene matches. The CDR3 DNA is TGTGCCAGCACTGATGCCTACAGGGGAAATGACGATGGCTACACCTTC. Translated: CASTDAYRGNDDGYTF.

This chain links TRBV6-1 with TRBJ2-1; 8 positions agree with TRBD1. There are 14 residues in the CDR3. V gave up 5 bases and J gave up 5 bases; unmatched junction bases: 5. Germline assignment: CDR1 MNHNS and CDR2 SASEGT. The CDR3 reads CASSRQGRHNEQFF. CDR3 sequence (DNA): TGTGCCAGCAGTCGACAGGGGAGGCACAATGAGCAGTTCTTC.

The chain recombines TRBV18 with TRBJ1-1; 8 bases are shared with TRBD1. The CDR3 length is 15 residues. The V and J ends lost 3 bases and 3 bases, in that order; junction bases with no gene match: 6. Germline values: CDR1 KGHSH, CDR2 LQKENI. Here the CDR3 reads CASSPSTGVYTEAFF. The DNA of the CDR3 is TGTGCCAGCTCACCCTCGACAGGGGTGTACACTGAAGCTTTCTTT.